This T cell receptor (beta chain) was retrieved from a study of blood T cells in healthy people across ages. Comment on this clonotype: As yet, its antigen is unknown.

A second PCR, run for roughly 7 to 12 cycles, used a sample-barcoded 5' primer plus a J-beta primer mix. Every sample gave at least 3 million paired-end reads containing CDR3. Via MiXCR, TCRdb re-called the 5' RACE reads, giving one row per CDR3 protein. The repertoire holds some 860,000 distinct CDR3 sequences, with more than 55% as singletons. Study results and limitations: Higher diversity and more naive CD4+ cells were features of long-lived donors, compared to aged donors.

CDR3 length: 14 residues. The germline gives CDR1 MNHEY, CDR2 SMNVEV (reference sequence). Donors gave 8 to 10 milliliters of peripheral blood apiece. Per-sample PBMC isolation yielded at least 6.5 million cells. The material sequenced was blood. The receptor was derived from a man aged 40-55 years in good health. The chain joins TRBV27 to TRBJ2-4; 10 bases line up with TRBD2. The J call is in doubt because the DNA end fits TRBJ2-7 better. CDR3 DNA sequence: TGTGCCAGCTCATCTAGCGGGAGTTGGTACGAGCAGTACTTC. Translation gives CASSSSGSWYEQYF.